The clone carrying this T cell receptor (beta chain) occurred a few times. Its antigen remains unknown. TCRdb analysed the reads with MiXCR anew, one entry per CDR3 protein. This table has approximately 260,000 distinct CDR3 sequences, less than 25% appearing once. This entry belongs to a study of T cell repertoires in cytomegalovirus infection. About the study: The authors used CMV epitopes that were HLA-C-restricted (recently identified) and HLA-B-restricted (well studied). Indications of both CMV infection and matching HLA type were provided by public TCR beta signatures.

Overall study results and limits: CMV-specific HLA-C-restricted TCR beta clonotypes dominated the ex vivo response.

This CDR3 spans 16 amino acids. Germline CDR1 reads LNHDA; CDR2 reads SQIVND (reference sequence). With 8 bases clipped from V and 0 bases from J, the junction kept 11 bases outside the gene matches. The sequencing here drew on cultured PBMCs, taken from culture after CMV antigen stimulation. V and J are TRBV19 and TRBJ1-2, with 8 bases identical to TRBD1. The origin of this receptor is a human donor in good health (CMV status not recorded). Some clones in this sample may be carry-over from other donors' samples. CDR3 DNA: TGTGCCAGTGCAGACAGGGGAAAACGAGCTAACTATGGCTACACCTTC. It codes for CASADRGKRANYGYTF.